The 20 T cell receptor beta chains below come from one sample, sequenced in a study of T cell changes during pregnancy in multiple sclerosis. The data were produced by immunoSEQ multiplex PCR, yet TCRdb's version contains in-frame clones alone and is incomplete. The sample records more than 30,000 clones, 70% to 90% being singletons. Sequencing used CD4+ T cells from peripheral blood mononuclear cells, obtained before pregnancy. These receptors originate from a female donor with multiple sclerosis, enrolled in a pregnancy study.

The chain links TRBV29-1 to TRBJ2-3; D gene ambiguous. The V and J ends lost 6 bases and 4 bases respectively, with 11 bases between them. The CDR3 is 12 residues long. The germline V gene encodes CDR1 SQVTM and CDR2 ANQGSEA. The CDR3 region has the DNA TGCAGCGTCGACCTAGGTGCAGATACGCAGTATTTT. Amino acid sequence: CSVDLGADTQYF.

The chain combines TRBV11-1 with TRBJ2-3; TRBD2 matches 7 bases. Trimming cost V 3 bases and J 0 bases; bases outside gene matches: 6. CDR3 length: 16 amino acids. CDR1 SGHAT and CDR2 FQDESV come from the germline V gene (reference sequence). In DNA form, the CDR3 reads TGTGCCAGCAGCTTGGGGACTACCTTCAGCACAGATACGCAGTATTTT. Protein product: CASSLGTTFSTDTQYF.

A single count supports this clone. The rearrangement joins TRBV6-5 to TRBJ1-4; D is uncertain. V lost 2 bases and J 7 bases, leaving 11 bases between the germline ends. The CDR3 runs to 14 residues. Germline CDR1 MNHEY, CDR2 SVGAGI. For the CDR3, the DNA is TGTGCCAGCAGTTACGGCTTCGGAGGTGAAAAACTGTTTTTT. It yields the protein CASSYGFGGEKLFF.

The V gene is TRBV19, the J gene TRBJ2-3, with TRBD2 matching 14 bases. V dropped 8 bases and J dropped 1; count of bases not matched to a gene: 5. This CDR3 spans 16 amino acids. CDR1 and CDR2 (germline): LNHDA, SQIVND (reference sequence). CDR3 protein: CASRTTSGGGTDTQYF. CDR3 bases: TGTGCCAGTCGAACGACTAGCGGGGGGGGCACAGATACGCAGTATTTT.

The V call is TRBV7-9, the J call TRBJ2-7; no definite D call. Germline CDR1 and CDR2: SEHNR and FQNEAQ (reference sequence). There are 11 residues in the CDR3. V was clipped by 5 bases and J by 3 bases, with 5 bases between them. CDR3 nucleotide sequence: TGTGCCAGCAGCACACACTACGAGCAGTACTTC. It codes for CASSTHYEQYF.

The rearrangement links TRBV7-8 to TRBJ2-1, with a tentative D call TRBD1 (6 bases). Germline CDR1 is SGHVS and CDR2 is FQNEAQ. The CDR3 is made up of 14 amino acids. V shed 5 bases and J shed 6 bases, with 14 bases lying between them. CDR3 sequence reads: CASSVRTALNEQFF. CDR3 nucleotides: TGTGCCAGCAGCGTGAGGACAGCCCTCAATGAGCAGTTCTTC.

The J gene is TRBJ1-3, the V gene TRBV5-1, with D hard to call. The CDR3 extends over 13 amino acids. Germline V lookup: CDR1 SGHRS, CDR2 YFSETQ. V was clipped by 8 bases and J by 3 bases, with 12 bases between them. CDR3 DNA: TGCGCCAGTCGGGCGGGGAGTGGAAACACCATATATTTT. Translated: CASRAGSGNTIYF.

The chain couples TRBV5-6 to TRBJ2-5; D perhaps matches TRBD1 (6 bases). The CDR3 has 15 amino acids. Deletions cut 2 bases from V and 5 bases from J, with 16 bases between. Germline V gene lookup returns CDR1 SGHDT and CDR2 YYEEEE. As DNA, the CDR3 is TGTGCCAGCAGCTTCCGACAGGCCCACGGGGAGACCCAGTACTTC. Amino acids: CASSFRQAHGETQYF.

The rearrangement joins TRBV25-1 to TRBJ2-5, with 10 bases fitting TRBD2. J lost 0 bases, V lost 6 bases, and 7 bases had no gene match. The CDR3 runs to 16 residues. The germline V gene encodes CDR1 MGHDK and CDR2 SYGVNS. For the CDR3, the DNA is TGTGCCAGCAGCCTTGGAGCGGGGGGGCACCAAGAGACCCAGTACTTC. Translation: CASSLGAGGHQETQYF.

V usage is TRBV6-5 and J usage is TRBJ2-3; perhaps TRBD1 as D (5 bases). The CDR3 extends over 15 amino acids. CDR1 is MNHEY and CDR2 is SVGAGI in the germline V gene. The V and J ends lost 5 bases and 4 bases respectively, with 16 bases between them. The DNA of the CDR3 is TGTGCCAGCAGTCCCCAAACGTGGGGCGCAGATACGCAGTATTTT. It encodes CASSPQTWGADTQYF.

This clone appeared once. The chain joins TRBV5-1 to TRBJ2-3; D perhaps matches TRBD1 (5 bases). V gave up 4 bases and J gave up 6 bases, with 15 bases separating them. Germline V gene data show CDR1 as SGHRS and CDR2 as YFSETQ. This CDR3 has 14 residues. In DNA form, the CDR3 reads TGCGCCAGCAGCCCTGGTCAGGGTGCGGATACGCAGTATTTT. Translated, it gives CASSPGQGADTQYF.

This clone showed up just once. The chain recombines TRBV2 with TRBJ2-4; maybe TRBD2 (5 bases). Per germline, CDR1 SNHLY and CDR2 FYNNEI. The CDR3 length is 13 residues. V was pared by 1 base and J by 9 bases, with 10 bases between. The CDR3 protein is CASSEENAGIQYF. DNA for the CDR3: TGTGCCAGCAGTGAAGAAAACGCGGGCATTCAGTACTTC. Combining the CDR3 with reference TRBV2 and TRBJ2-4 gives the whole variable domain EPEVTQTPSHQVTQMGQEVILRCVPISNHLYFYWYRQILGQKVEFLVSFYNNEISEKSEIFDDQFSVERPDGSNFTLKIRSTKLEDSAMYFCASSEENAGIQYFGAGTRLSVL.

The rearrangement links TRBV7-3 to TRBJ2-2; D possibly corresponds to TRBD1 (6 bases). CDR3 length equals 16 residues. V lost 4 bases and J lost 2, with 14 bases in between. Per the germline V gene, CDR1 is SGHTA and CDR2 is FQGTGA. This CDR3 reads CASSSGGGHNTGELFF. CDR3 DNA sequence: TGTGCCAGCAGCTCTGGGGGCGGACATAACACCGGGGAGCTGTTTTTT. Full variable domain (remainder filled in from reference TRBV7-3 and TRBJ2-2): GAGVSQTPSNKVTEKGKYVELRCDPISGHTALYWYRQSLGQGPEFLIYFQGTGAADDSGLPNDRFFAVRPEGSVSTLKIQRTERGDSAVYLCASSSGGGHNTGELFFGEGSRLTVL.

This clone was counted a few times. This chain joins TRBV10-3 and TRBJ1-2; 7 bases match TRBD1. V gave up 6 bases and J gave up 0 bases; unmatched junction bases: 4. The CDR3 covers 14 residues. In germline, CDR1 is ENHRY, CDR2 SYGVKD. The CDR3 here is CAIRKDRTNYGYTF. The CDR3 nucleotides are TGTGCCATCAGGAAGGACAGGACTAACTATGGCTACACCTTC.

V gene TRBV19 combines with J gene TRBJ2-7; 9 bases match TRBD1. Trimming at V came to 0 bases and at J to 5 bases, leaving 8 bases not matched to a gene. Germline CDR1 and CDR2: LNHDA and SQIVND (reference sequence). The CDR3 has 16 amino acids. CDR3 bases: TGTGCCAGTAGTATAGATCCGTGGGACAGGGTCAACGAGCAGTACTTC. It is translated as CASSIDPWDRVNEQYF.

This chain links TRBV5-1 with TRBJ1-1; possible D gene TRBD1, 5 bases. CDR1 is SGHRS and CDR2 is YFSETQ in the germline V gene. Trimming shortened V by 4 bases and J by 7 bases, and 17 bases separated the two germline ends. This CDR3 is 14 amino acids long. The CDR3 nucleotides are TGCGCCAGCAGCCCCCAAGATGGGGGGGGTGAAGCTTTCTTT. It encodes CASSPQDGGGEAFF.

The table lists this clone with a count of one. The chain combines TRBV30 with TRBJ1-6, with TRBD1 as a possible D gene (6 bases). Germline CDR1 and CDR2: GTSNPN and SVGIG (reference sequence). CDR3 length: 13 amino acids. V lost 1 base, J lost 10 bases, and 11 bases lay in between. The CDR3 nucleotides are TGTGCCTGGAGTGGGGGGGGGCTCTCACCCCTCCACTTT. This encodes CAWSGGGLSPLHF.

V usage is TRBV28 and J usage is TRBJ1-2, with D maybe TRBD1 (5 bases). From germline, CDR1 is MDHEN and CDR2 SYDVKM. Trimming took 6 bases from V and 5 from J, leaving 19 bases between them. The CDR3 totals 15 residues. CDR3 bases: TGTGCCAGCAGCACCCCCCGCGGGGGTCCTTATGGCTACACCTTC. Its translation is CASSTPRGGPYGYTF.

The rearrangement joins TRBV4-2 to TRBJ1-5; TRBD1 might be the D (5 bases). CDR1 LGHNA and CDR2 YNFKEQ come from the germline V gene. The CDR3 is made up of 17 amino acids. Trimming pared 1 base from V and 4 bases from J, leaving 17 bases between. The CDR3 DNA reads TGTGCCAGCAGCCAAGGGGAGCAGACGGGACTGAATCAGCCCCAGCATTTT. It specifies CASSQGEQTGLNQPQHF.

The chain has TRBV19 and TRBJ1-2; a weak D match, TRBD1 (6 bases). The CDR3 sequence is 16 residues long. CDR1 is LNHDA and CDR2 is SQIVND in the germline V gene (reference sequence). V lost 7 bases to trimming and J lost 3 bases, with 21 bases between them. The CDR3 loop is CASTLRGGSWDYGYTF. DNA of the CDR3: TGTGCCAGTACTCTAAGGGGGGGGTCCTGGGACTATGGCTACACCTTC. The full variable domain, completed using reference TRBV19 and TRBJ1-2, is DGGITQSPKYLFRKEGQNVTLSCEQNLNHDAMYWYRQDPGQGLRLIYYSQIVNDFQKGDIAEGYSVSREKKESFPLTVTSAQKNPTAFYLCASTLRGGSWDYGYTFGSGTRLTVV.